Included here is one T cell receptor (beta chain) sequence, with context. The antigen is not known. TCRdb re-called the 5' RACE reads and catalogs CDR3 proteins one per entry, DNA excluded. The sample table sets out approximately 150,000 distinct CDR3 sequences. The source of the sample is a study of T cells expressing NK-cell markers. Whole-study context: Investigators obtained TCR beta repertoires from sorted CD3+CD56+NKG2C+, CD3+CD56+NKG2C- and CD3+CD56-NKG2C+ T cells. Regarding the study as a whole: The leading position in the CD3+CD56-NKG2C+ fraction of four donors also went to these clonotypes.

Germline V gene sequence: CDR1 GTSNPN, CDR2 SVGIG (reference sequence). This CDR3 has 14 amino acids. This clonotype originated in a man younger than 35 in good health. Specimen: blood T cells: a sorted CD56 or NKG2C T cell subset, CD4+ or CD8+ T cells, or bulk PBMC T cells (not recorded which). The chain joins TRBV30 to TRBJ2-2; TCRdb's assignment of TRBD1 cannot be checked, as there is no DNA. The chain's CDR3 is CAWRRAEGTGELFF.